This entry features one T cell receptor (beta chain) sequence. What it binds is not known. This entry comes from a study of T cell responses to AZD1222 COVID-19 vaccine. General observations from the study: Clonal diversity was possibly underestimated, and the donors were mostly white British, with more females. Just 5 to 7 people given AZD1222 tested seropositive at baseline.

The repertoire was sequenced with immunoSEQ multiplex PCR; TCRdb's copy has only in-frame clones and lacks some. The sample consists of over 100,000 clones, 88% of them appearing once. The sequenced sample was peripheral blood, obtained on day 0 of MenACWY control vaccination. The source is an adult in good health.

This CDR3 reads CASSQEGQGASGTDGYTF. The CDR3 DNA reads TGTGCCAGCAGCCAAGAGGGACAGGGGGCCAGTGGTACAGATGGCTACACCTTC. V gene TRBV3-1 (or the pseudogene TRBV3-2) combines with J gene TRBJ1-2; 12 bases are shared with TRBD1. The V and J ends lost 0 bases and 6 bases, in that order; junction bases with no gene match: 11. This CDR3 is 18 amino acids long. Looked up from germline, CDR1 is LGHDT and CDR2 is YNNKEL (reference sequence).